This passage covers 27 T cell receptor beta chains from one sample sequenced in a study of CD8+CD57+ T cells in acquired aplastic anemia. Profiling that covered TCR beta VDJ and CDR3 relied on genomic DNA as its template. TCRdb fed the reads into MiXCR, producing one record per CDR3 protein. The sample comprises about 180,000 distinct CDR3 sequences, 40% to 55% of which are singletons, and approximately 2.9% rests with the top ten. Sequencing was performed on sorted CD4+, CD8+, or CD8+CD57+ T cells (not recorded which) from PBMCs. The source is a human donor in good health.

This clonotype was recorded many times. This chain links TRBV10-3 with TRBJ1-3; the match to TRBD1 covers 11 bases. Germline values: CDR1 ENHRY, CDR2 SYGVKD. The V gene end was trimmed by 6 bases and the J gene end by 1 base; junction bases not matched to a gene: 5. The CDR3 sequence is 16 residues long. The CDR3 is CAISSDRGQSGNTIYF. The CDR3 DNA is TGTGCCATCAGCTCGGACAGGGGGCAATCTGGAAACACCATATATTTT.

This sequence joins TRBV20-1 and TRBJ2-7, with 8 positions matching TRBD1. Germline CDR1 DFQATT, CDR2 SNEGSKA (reference sequence). V lost 4 bases and J lost 2; bases outside the gene matches: 4. There are 13 residues in the CDR3. The CDR3 region has the DNA TGCAGTGCTAAAAGGACAGGGCCCTACGAGCAGTACTTC. As protein: CSAKRTGPYEQYF.

The CDR3 nucleotides read TGCAGTGCTAGAGGGCTAGCGAGCAGCTCCTACGAGCAGTACTTC. Translated: CSARGLASSSYEQYF. The chain employs TRBV20-1 and TRBJ2-7; a weak D match, TRBD2 (6 bases). CDR3 length: 15 amino acids. Germline CDR1 and CDR2: DFQATT and SNEGSKA (reference sequence). The V end lost 1 base, the J end lost 0 bases, and 13 bases lay between the germline ends.

This chain connects TRBV24-1 to TRBJ2-1; 13 nucleotides match TRBD2. Trimming took 5 bases from V and 8 from J; bases not matched to a gene: 8. CDR1 and CDR2 (germline): KGHDR, SFDVKD. The CDR3 contains 16 residues. CDR3 sequence reads: CATSGPRTSGSYEQFF. The DNA of the CDR3 is TGTGCCACCAGTGGACCACGGACTAGCGGGAGCTATGAGCAGTTCTTC.

The chain is built from TRBV9 and TRBJ2-1; 11 bases line up with TRBD1. Germline values: CDR1 SGDLS, CDR2 YYNGEE. This CDR3 has 13 residues. V dropped 8 bases and J dropped 6; count of bases not matched to a gene: 4. CDR3 sequence reads: CASSGTGGNEQFF. The CDR3 DNA follows: TGTGCCAGTTCCGGGACAGGGGGCAATGAGCAGTTCTTC.

The genes are TRBV9 and TRBJ2-1; 11 nucleotides align to TRBD1. CDR1 SGDLS and CDR2 YYNGEE come from the germline V gene. The CDR3 extends over 17 amino acids. Germline trimming cut 4 bases from V and 4 bases from J; bases unmatched to any gene: 10. DNA of the CDR3: TGTGCCAGCAGCCCCTGGACAGGGGGCTTAGGATACAATGAGCAGTTCTTC. Translating it yields CASSPWTGGLGYNEQFF.

This rearrangement joins TRBV20-1 to TRBJ1-4; a weak D match, TRBD1 (5 bases). With 3 bases removed from V and 6 bases from J, the gap between germline ends came to 17 bases. From germline, CDR1 is DFQATT and CDR2 SNEGSKA (reference sequence). CDR3 size: 15 residues. The CDR3 region has the DNA TGCAGTGCTAGCATTCGCGGCAGGGAGGATGAAAAACTGTTTTTT. Its protein product is CSASIRGREDEKLFF.

This clonotype was observed many times. The chain has TRBV5-1 and TRBJ2-7; 9 nucleotides agree with TRBD1. V was pared by 4 bases and J by 6 bases, with 8 bases of the junction left unmatched. The CDR3 sequence is 14 residues long. CDR1 is SGHRS and CDR2 is YFSETQ in the germline V gene. The CDR3, as DNA: TGCGCCAGCAGCACCCGACAGACAGGGGGCGAGCAGTACTTC. Its translation: CASSTRQTGGEQYF.

This sequence joins TRBV24-1 and TRBJ2-7, with 11 bases lining up with TRBD1. This CDR3 contains 13 residues. V dropped 5 bases and J dropped 5; count of bases not matched to a gene: 1. In germline, CDR1 is KGHDR, CDR2 SFDVKD. CDR3 in DNA: TGTGCCACCAGTGGGGACAGGGGGGACGAGCAGTACTTC. This encodes CATSGDRGDEQYF.

This clonotype was counted at least ten times. The chain has TRBV2 and TRBJ2-3; TRBD1 matches 7 bases. Germline V CDR1 and CDR2: SNHLY, FYNNEI. The CDR3 runs to 13 residues. V lost 5 bases and J lost 6; bases outside the gene matches: 5. CDR3 in amino acids: CASSTTTGDTQYF. In DNA, the CDR3 is TGTGCCAGCAGTACAACGACAGGGGATACGCAGTATTTT. Looking up the rest from reference TRBV2 and TRBJ2-3 gives the full variable domain: EPEVTQTPSHQVTQMGQEVILRCVPISNHLYFYWYRQILGQKVEFLVSFYNNEISEKSEIFDDQFSVERPDGSNFTLKIRSTKLEDSAMYFCASSTTTGDTQYFGPGTRLTVL.

The chain carries TRBV7-2 and TRBJ2-7; D possibly corresponds to TRBD2 (6 bases). This CDR3 comprises 15 residues. The germline V gene has CDR1 SGHTA and CDR2 FQGNSA. V lost 5 bases and J lost 2, with 16 bases in between. This chain's CDR3 is CASSPRWGGTYEQYF. CDR3 DNA sequence: TGTGCCAGCAGCCCGCGGTGGGGCGGGACCTACGAGCAGTACTTC.

In this sample, this clonotype turned up a few times. V and J are TRBV7-9 and TRBJ2-7; the D gene is possibly TRBD2 (5 bases). The CDR3 contains 14 residues. V was clipped by 0 bases and J by 0 bases, with 6 bases between them. The germline CDR1 and CDR2 sequences are SEHNR and FQNEAQ (reference sequence). The CDR3 is CASSLAGVSYEQYF. In DNA form, the CDR3 reads TGTGCCAGCAGCTTAGCGGGAGTCTCCTACGAGCAGTACTTC.

The V gene is TRBV27, the J gene TRBJ1-2, with D maybe TRBD1 (5 bases). The CDR3 is 13 amino acids. V was clipped by 4 bases and J by 4 bases, with 10 bases between them. The germline V gene encodes CDR1 MNHEY and CDR2 SMNVEV (reference sequence). CDR3 sequence: CASSSTEVYGYTF. The CDR3, as DNA: TGTGCCAGCAGTTCGACAGAGGTCTATGGCTACACCTTC.

The rearrangement joins TRBV11-2 to TRBJ2-1; unclear D gene. From germline, CDR1 is SGHAT and CDR2 FQNNGV. Trimming stripped 0 bases from V and 6 bases from J, with 12 bases between. This CDR3 region has 15 residues. CDR3 bases: TGTGCCAGCAGCTTAGATTTAGGGTGGGGCAATGAGCAGTTCTTC. Translating gives CASSLDLGWGNEQFF.

The chain couples TRBV25-1 to TRBJ2-7, with a weak D call TRBD1 (6 bases). The germline CDR1 and CDR2 sequences are MGHDK and SYGVNS. The CDR3 has 13 amino acids. The germline V and J ends were trimmed by 4 bases and 9 bases, with 16 bases remaining between them. The CDR3 DNA follows: TGTGCCAGCAGTGCGGACGACAGGCGGCGGCAGTACTTC. Residues: CASSADDRRRQYF.

This clonotype was detected only a few times. The rearrangement links TRBV20-1 to TRBJ2-7; perhaps TRBD1 as D (6 bases). Trimming took 3 bases from V and 1 from J, leaving 13 bases between them. Germline V CDR1 and CDR2: DFQATT, SNEGSKA (reference sequence). The CDR3 runs to 14 residues. CDR3 nucleotides: TGCAGTGCTAGGCCCCGGGACATTTCCTACGAGCAGTACTTC. It encodes CSARPRDISYEQYF.

Of note for this clonotype: Being one base from a much bigger clone, this may be a read error. The rearrangement links TRBV5-4 to TRBJ2-1; a possible D gene is TRBD2 (6 bases). CDR1 and CDR2 from the germline V gene are SGHNT and YYREEE (reference sequence). The CDR3 is made up of 15 amino acids. In DNA, the CDR3 is TGTGCCAGCAGCTTGGAACGGACTAACGGGAATGAGCAGCTCTTC. Translating gives CASSLERTNGNEQLF. Variable domain in full (rest from reference TRBV5-4 and TRBJ2-1): ETGVTQSPTHLIKTRGQQVTLRCSSQSGHNTVSWYQQALGQGPQFIFQYYREEENGRGNFPPRFSGLQFPNYSSELNVNALELDDSALYLCASSLERTNGNEQLFGPGTRLTVL.

This chain's CDR3 is CATSKGLDTGELFF. The CDR3 DNA reads as TGTGCCACCAGTAAGGGACTCGACACCGGGGAGCTGTTTTTT. V is TRBV24-1 and J is TRBJ2-2; weak D call: TRBD2 (6 bases). V was cut by 6 bases and J by 3 bases, with 10 bases left in between. The CDR3 consists of 14 residues. CDR1 KGHDR and CDR2 SFDVKD come from the germline V gene.

There are a few counts of this clonotype. A much bigger clone sits one base away, suggesting this may be a read error. The CDR3 does not end in the conserved phenylalanine or tryptophan, so this is likely a read error. The chain recombines TRBV12-3 or TRBV12-4 with TRBJ2-5, with 7 positions matching TRBD1. Trimming removed 4 bases from V and 4 bases from J; junction bases left unmatched: 0. The CDR3 is 12 amino acids. The CDR3 protein is CASSYRGETQYL. DNA for the CDR3: TGTGCCAGCAGTTACAGGGGAGAGACCCAGTACCTC.

The V gene is TRBV15, the J gene TRBJ1-2; D may be TRBD1 (6 bases). This CDR3 contains 15 residues. In germline, CDR1 is LNHNV, CDR2 YYDKDF (reference sequence). V lost 1 base and J 4 bases, leaving 13 bases between the germline ends. CDR3 nucleotide sequence: TGTGCCACCAGCAGAGGAAAACAGGGAAGCTATGGCTACACCTTC. It is translated as CATSRGKQGSYGYTF.

This chain links TRBV29-1 with TRBJ1-4; weak D call: TRBD1 (6 bases). Germline V gene lookup returns CDR1 SQVTM and CDR2 ANQGSEA. The CDR3 is 13 residues long. Trimming took off 7 bases at V and 3 bases at J, with 12 bases between the two ends. Here the CDR3 DNA reads TGCAGCGGCGGGGACACTCCTAATGAAAAACTGTTTTTT. This translates into CSGGDTPNEKLFF.

Note on this clonotype: A much larger clone lies a single base off, so this may be a read error. This rearrangement joins TRBV19 to TRBJ2-7, with TRBD1 matching 10 bases. Germline V lookup: CDR1 LNHDA, CDR2 SQIVND (reference sequence). This CDR3 is 17 amino acids long. CDR3 sequence reads: CASSIAPPGQGPHERYF. Here the CDR3 DNA reads TGTGCCAGTAGTATAGCACCCCCGGGACAGGGGCCCCACGAGCGGTACTTC.

This clonotype was counted only a few times. The CDR3 nucleotides read TGTGCCAGCAGCGGACTAGAGGGAGAGACCCAGTACTTC. Translating it yields CASSGLEGETQYF. This sequence joins TRBV2 and TRBJ2-5; 7 bases fit TRBD2. After removal of 6 bases from V and 4 bases from J, the junction contained 5 bases not matched to a gene. Germline CDR1 reads SNHLY; CDR2 reads FYNNEI. The CDR3 has 13 amino acids.

This clonotype was counted between two and nine times. V is TRBV25-1 and J is TRBJ2-1; D unresolved. The CDR3 consists of 15 residues. Trimming removed 2 bases from V and 0 bases from J, with 8 bases in between. Germline V gene lookup returns CDR1 MGHDK and CDR2 SYGVNS. The CDR3 reads CASSEAGSSYNEQFF. The CDR3 DNA reads as TGTGCCAGCAGTGAAGCAGGAAGCTCCTACAATGAGCAGTTCTTC.

This clonotype has ten or more counts. V usage is TRBV7-2 and J usage is TRBJ1-1; D may be TRBD1 (5 bases). Germline loops: CDR1 SGHTA, CDR2 FQGNSA. Trimming stripped 4 bases from V and 1 base from J, with 7 bases between. The CDR3 is 13 amino acids. CDR3 DNA: TGTGCCAGCAGCTCAACAGGGAACACTGAAGCTTTCTTT. This encodes CASSSTGNTEAFF.

This clonotype was counted many times. V and J are TRBV19 and TRBJ2-7; D not resolved. Germline V CDR1 and CDR2: LNHDA, SQIVND (reference sequence). The CDR3 covers 13 residues. V was shortened by 3 bases and J by 4 bases, with 10 bases between the two germline ends. The CDR3 DNA reads TGTGCCAGTAGTATTGGCAGATCGTACGAGCAGTACTTC. Amino acid sequence: CASSIGRSYEQYF.

This clonotype was seen many times. The chain joins TRBV5-1 to TRBJ2-1, with 7 bases identical to TRBD2. The junction had 5 bases not matched to a gene; V was cut back by 0 bases and J by 8 bases. This CDR3 has 14 residues. From germline, CDR1 is SGHRS and CDR2 YFSETQ. This CDR3 is CASSLGGTSDEQFF. In nucleotides, the CDR3 is TGCGCCAGCAGCTTGGGGGGTACTAGCGATGAGCAGTTCTTC.